A single sample gave rise to the 24 T cell receptor beta chains below, sequenced in a study of response to subunit inactivated influenza vaccine. TCRdb analysed the RT-PCR reads with MiXCR anew, one entry per CDR3 protein. The sample consists of some 640,000 distinct CDR3 sequences, approximately 13% of them appearing once. The material was PBMCs from blood, obtained approximately 15 days before vaccination. All receptors come from a man aged 45-65 years who received an inactivated influenza vaccine.

This rearrangement joins TRBV7-2 to TRBJ2-3; TRBD1 is a possible D gene (6 bases). Germline V CDR1 and CDR2: SGHTA, FQGNSA. Deletions cut 5 bases from V and 0 bases from J, with 12 bases between. This CDR3 region has 15 residues. CDR3: CASSRQVSSTDTQYF. In DNA form, the CDR3 reads TGTGCCAGCAGCCGACAGGTCTCTAGCACAGATACGCAGTATTTT.

The J gene is TRBJ2-1, the V gene TRBV18, with D unresolved. The CDR3 runs 17 residues. CDR1 and CDR2 from the germline V gene are KGHSH and LQKENI. V was trimmed by 2 bases and J by 0 bases, leaving 14 bases between them. The CDR3 DNA is TGTGCCAGCTCACCAGGCAGGCCTTCTCACTCCTACAATGAGCAGTTCTTC. As protein: CASSPGRPSHSYNEQFF. Drawing the rest from reference TRBV18 and TRBJ2-1, the complete variable domain is NAGVMQNPRHLVRRRGQEARLRCSPMKGHSHVYWYRQLPEEGLKFMVYLQKENIIDESGMPKERFSAEFPKEGPSILRIQQVVRGDSAAYFCASSPGRPSHSYNEQFFGPGTRLTVL.

V and J are TRBV2 and TRBJ2-7, with D tentatively TRBD1 or TRBD2 (6 bases each). The CDR3 runs to 13 residues. The V gene lost 8 bases and the J gene lost 2 bases, with 13 bases spanning the gap. CDR1 and CDR2 (germline): SNHLY, FYNNEI. The CDR3 region is CASGTGGPYEQYF. CDR3 DNA: TGTGCCAGCGGGACCGGGGGCCCCTACGAGCAGTACTTC.

This clonotype was observed a few times. The rearrangement links TRBV27 to TRBJ1-5, with 7 bases that match TRBD1. Unmatched junction bases numbered 7, after V lost 0 bases and J lost 5 bases. This CDR3 comprises 16 residues. Germline CDR1 reads MNHEY; CDR2 reads SMNVEV (reference sequence). Here the CDR3 DNA reads TGTGCCAGCAGTTTATCTAGGACAGGCGGAGATCAGCCCCAGCATTTT. Translation gives CASSLSRTGGDQPQHF.

V gene TRBV28 combines with J gene TRBJ2-7; D may be TRBD2 (5 bases). Trimming left V 11 bases short and J 4 bases short, with 6 bases between. Looked up from germline, CDR1 is MDHEN and CDR2 is SYDVKM. This CDR3 is 9 amino acids long. The CDR3 nucleotides read TGTGCCGGCGGGTACGAGCAGTACTTC. Protein: CAGGYEQYF. Full variable domain (rest looked up from reference TRBV28 and TRBJ2-7): DVKVTQSSRYLVKRTGEKVFLECVQDMDHENMFWYRQDPGLGLRLIYFSYDVKMKEKGDIPEGYSVSREKKERFSLILESASTNQTSMYLCAGGYEQYFGPGTRLTVT.

The chain has TRBV6-1 and TRBJ2-5, with TRBD1 identical over 7 bases. CDR3 size: 15 residues. The germline gives CDR1 MNHNS, CDR2 SASEGT. V dropped 8 bases and J dropped 2; count of bases not matched to a gene: 11. This CDR3 reads CASGLMTGQQETQYF. The CDR3 bases are TGTGCCAGCGGGTTGATGACGGGACAGCAAGAGACCCAGTACTTC.

This clonotype was observed a few times. J is TRBJ1-1 and V is TRBV11-2; D is unclear. The CDR3 consists of 15 residues. The ends were cut back, 0 bases at V and 1 base at J, with 9 bases in the middle. Germline CDR1 reads SGHAT; CDR2 reads FQNNGV. Here the CDR3 reads CASSLDSSGNTEAFF. DNA for the CDR3: TGTGCCAGCAGCTTAGATTCCTCAGGGAACACTGAAGCTTTCTTT.

This chain links TRBV11-2 with TRBJ2-3; 7 nucleotides agree with TRBD1. The CDR3 contains 15 residues. Germline CDR1 and CDR2: SGHAT and FQNNGV. V gave up 3 bases and J gave up 3 bases; unmatched junction bases: 6. Written as DNA, the CDR3 is TGTGCCAGCAGCTTTTCTAGGACAGGAACAGATACGCAGTATTTT. It encodes CASSFSRTGTDTQYF.

The chain links TRBV7-8 to TRBJ2-2; no definite D call. Germline V lookup: CDR1 SGHVS, CDR2 FQNEAQ. V was cut by 5 bases and J by 4 bases, with 11 bases left in between. The CDR3 covers 14 residues. In nucleotides, the CDR3 is TGTGCCAGCAGCACCGGACCGGCCACCGGGGAGCTGTTTTTT. It translates to CASSTGPATGELFF.

This chain uses TRBV3-1 with TRBJ2-3; D not resolved. V lost 1 base to trimming and J lost 4 bases, with 12 bases between them. Germline V gene lookup returns CDR1 LGHDT and CDR2 YNNKEL (reference sequence). This CDR3 is 15 amino acids long. CDR3 region: CASSQGVGRADTQYF. For the CDR3, the DNA is TGTGCCAGCAGCCAAGGAGTGGGTCGGGCAGATACGCAGTATTTT.

This clonotype was seen a handful of times. V usage is TRBV3-1 and J usage is TRBJ1-4; perhaps TRBD1 as D (6 bases). CDR1 and CDR2 from the germline V gene are LGHDT and YNNKEL (reference sequence). The CDR3 has 16 amino acids. Trimming removed 4 bases from V and 5 bases from J, with 17 bases in between. CDR3 sequence (DNA): TGTGCCAGCAGCCCCTCGTCAGGAGGGGGAAATGAAAAACTGTTTTTT. This codes for CASSPSSGGGNEKLFF.

This clonotype was counted between two and nine times. V and J are TRBV10-3 and TRBJ2-7; TRBD1 agrees at 8 bases. This CDR3 has 13 amino acids. V shed 7 bases and J 6 bases; nucleotides not matched to a gene: 8. The germline CDR1 and CDR2 sequences are ENHRY and SYGVKD. The CDR3 bases are TGTGCCATCACTAGGACAGGGATCGGCGAGCAGTACTTC. As protein: CAITRTGIGEQYF.

The table lists this clonotype with a few counts. This sequence joins TRBV27 and TRBJ2-7, with TRBD2 as a possible D gene (5 bases). Trimming removed 4 bases from V and 4 bases from J, with 11 bases in between. The CDR3 has 13 amino acids. From germline, CDR1 is MNHEY and CDR2 SMNVEV (reference sequence). CDR3 residues: CASSSQAGYEQYF. The CDR3 DNA sequence: TGTGCCAGCAGTTCGCAGGCGGGTTACGAGCAGTACTTC.

This clonotype was observed many times. The rearrangement uses TRBV5-1 and TRBJ2-1; 11 bases fit TRBD2. The germline V gene has CDR1 SGHRS and CDR2 YFSETQ. The CDR3 covers 16 residues. V trimming: 3 bases; J trimming: 7 bases; junction bases outside the gene matches: 9. The CDR3 DNA follows: TGCGCCAGCAGCTCTCTTAGCGGGAGGGCCGGGAATGAGCAGTTCTTC. It specifies CASSSLSGRAGNEQFF.

The chain employs TRBV12-3 or TRBV12-4 and TRBJ1-1, with TRBD1 identical over 7 bases. The CDR3 sequence is 14 residues long. Unmatched junction bases numbered 3, after V lost 5 bases and J lost 0 bases. The CDR3 sequence: CASSKGALNTEAFF. The CDR3 coding sequence is TGTGCCAGCAGTAAGGGGGCGCTGAACACTGAAGCTTTCTTT.

This clonotype was seen repeatedly, ten times or more. The chain uses TRBV5-1 and TRBJ2-1, with a weak D call TRBD1 (6 bases). V gave up 5 bases and J gave up 6 bases, with 12 bases separating them. This CDR3 region has 13 residues. The germline V gene has CDR1 SGHRS and CDR2 YFSETQ. The chain's CDR3 is CASSWTAGNEQFF. In DNA form, the CDR3 reads TGCGCCAGCAGTTGGACAGCCGGCAATGAGCAGTTCTTC.

This clonotype was seen a few times. The rearrangement joins TRBV28 to TRBJ2-3, with 15 bases matching TRBD2. Looked up from germline, CDR1 is MDHEN and CDR2 is SYDVKM. The CDR3 spans 16 residues. V shed 6 bases and J 5 bases; nucleotides not matched to a gene: 6. Written as DNA, the CDR3 is TGTGCCAGCAGGAGGACTAGCGGGAGGGCCTTAGATACGCAGTATTTT. Translation gives CASRRTSGRALDTQYF.

This clonotype was detected many times. The rearrangement uses TRBV29-1 and TRBJ2-1; TRBD1 matches 8 bases. Germline V CDR1 and CDR2: SQVTM, ANQGSEA. Trimming removed 1 base from V and 6 bases from J; junction bases left unmatched: 5. This CDR3 has 14 amino acids. CDR3 protein: CSVEGQGTINEQFF. The CDR3, as DNA: TGCAGCGTTGAAGGACAGGGGACGATCAATGAGCAGTTCTTC.

A few counts support this clonotype. The final CDR3 position lacks the conserved phenylalanine or tryptophan, pointing to a likely read error. The DNA is left out, because the CDR3 cannot be placed on it with certainty; the CDR3 is given as TCRdb lists it. The CDR3 protein is CASSYKGARTGLKL. This chain connects TRBV6-5 to TRBJ2-1; no DNA check was done on the table's D call, TRBD1. CDR1 and CDR2 (germline): MNHEY, SVGAGI. The CDR3 totals 14 residues, both ends included.

This clonotype was recorded a few times. DNA for the CDR3: TGTGCCAGCAGCTTTAGAAACTATGGCTACACCTTC. Protein: CASSFRNYGYTF. The rearrangement joins TRBV7-2 to TRBJ1-2; D gene unclear. The CDR3 sequence is 12 residues long. Germline V gives CDR1 SGHTA, CDR2 FQGNSA. V was cut by 3 bases and J by 2 bases, with 4 bases left in between.

This clonotype was detected only a few times. V gene TRBV20-1 combines with J gene TRBJ2-7; 10 positions match TRBD2. V gave up 3 bases and J gave up 0 bases; unmatched junction bases: 5. The CDR3 runs 15 residues. CDR1 is DFQATT, CDR2 SNEGSKA, per germline (reference sequence). The CDR3 here is CSASLAGVSSYEQYF. CDR3 nucleotides: TGCAGTGCTAGCCTAGCGGGGGTGAGCTCCTACGAGCAGTACTTC.

The gene calls are TRBV12-3 or TRBV12-4 and TRBJ2-1; D gene ambiguous. Trimming removed 5 bases at V and 6 bases at J, with 20 bases between. The CDR3 extends over 16 amino acids. CDR3 sequence reads: CASSPPAQLMGNEQFF. Here the CDR3 DNA reads TGTGCCAGCAGTCCACCCGCCCAGCTCATGGGCAATGAGCAGTTCTTC.

This chain connects TRBV11-2 to TRBJ2-3; 9 bases match TRBD2. The length of the CDR3 is 15 residues. V trimming: 4 bases; J trimming: 2 bases; junction bases outside the gene matches: 4. Germline V gene lookup returns CDR1 SGHAT and CDR2 FQNNGV. The CDR3 DNA reads TGTGCCAGCAGCTCAACTAGCGGGTACACAGATACGCAGTATTTT. Translated: CASSSTSGYTDTQYF.

This clonotype was seen many times. This sequence joins TRBV7-2 and TRBJ2-5, with 7 bases fitting TRBD1. In germline, CDR1 is SGHTA, CDR2 FQGNSA. Trimming took 5 bases from V and 5 from J; bases not matched to a gene: 8. The CDR3 consists of 14 residues. The CDR3 loop reads CASSQNRGDETQYF. The CDR3 coding sequence is TGTGCCAGCAGCCAAAACAGGGGCGATGAGACCCAGTACTTC. Variable domain in full (rest from reference TRBV7-2 and TRBJ2-5): GAGVSQSPSNKVTEKGKDVELRCDPISGHTALYWYRQSLGQGLEFLIYFQGNSAPDKSGLPSDRFSAERTGGSVSTLTIQRTQQEDSAVYLCASSQNRGDETQYFGPGTRLLVL.